Each of the 9 T cell receptor beta chains below was sequenced from the same sample in a study of CD8+CD57+ T cells in acquired aplastic anemia. CDR3 and TCR beta VDJ profiling relied on genomic DNA as the template. One entry per CDR3 protein, called by TCRdb with MiXCR from the reads. This table has around 170,000 distinct CDR3 sequences, under 75% appearing once. Sequencing was done on a sample of sorted CD4+, CD8+, or CD8+CD57+ T cells (not recorded which) from PBMCs. All receptors come from a human donor in good health.

This clonotype was counted a few times. V is TRBV19 and J is TRBJ2-5; D gene unclear. Germline CDR1 is LNHDA and CDR2 is SQIVND (reference sequence). V was shortened by 5 bases and J by 5 bases, with 15 bases between the two germline ends. The CDR3 is 14 amino acids. CDR3 loop: CASSSQSFMETQYF. The CDR3, as DNA: TGTGCCAGTAGTTCCCAAAGCTTTATGGAGACCCAGTACTTC.

This sequence joins TRBV25-1 and TRBJ2-1; 9 bases line up with TRBD1. Germline values: CDR1 MGHDK, CDR2 SYGVNS. The CDR3 consists of 15 residues. J gave up 10 bases and V 3 bases, and 10 bases lay outside the gene matches. The DNA of the CDR3 is TGTGCCAGCAGTGAGGGGAACAGGGGGCTCTACGAGCAGTTCTTC. Translation gives CASSEGNRGLYEQFF.

This clonotype was seen repeatedly, ten times or more. The rearrangement uses TRBV20-1 and TRBJ2-5; possibly TRBD1 for D (5 bases). Germline loops: CDR1 DFQATT, CDR2 SNEGSKA (reference sequence). V lost 7 bases, J lost 7 bases, and 22 bases lay in between. This CDR3 spans 14 amino acids. The CDR3 is CSVPGWTPPGTQYF. CDR3 nucleotide sequence: TGCAGTGTCCCAGGGTGGACCCCCCCAGGGACCCAGTACTTC.

Concerning this clonotype itself: The CDR3 carries no conserved terminal phenylalanine or tryptophan, so it likely arises from a read error. The rearrangement joins TRBV2 to TRBJ2-3; no clear D. Germline assignment: CDR1 SNHLY and CDR2 FYNNEI. The ends were cut back, 5 bases at V and 0 bases at J, with 12 bases in the middle. The CDR3 is made up of 15 amino acids. The chain's CDR3 is CASSQGKASTDTQYV. CDR3 in DNA: TGTGCCAGCAGTCAAGGGAAAGCTAGCACAGATACGCAGTATGTT.

The genes are TRBV10-3 and TRBJ2-7; D not resolved. Germline CDR1 is ENHRY and CDR2 is SYGVKD. The CDR3 has 14 amino acids. Trimming shortened V by 2 bases and J by 2 bases, and 10 bases separated the two germline ends. The CDR3 protein is CAISEMPNPYEQYF. The CDR3 DNA reads TGTGCCATCAGTGAGATGCCAAATCCCTACGAGCAGTACTTC.

As concerns this clonotype: This likely comes from a read error, as the CDR3 has no conserved phenylalanine or tryptophan at its end. This sequence joins TRBV7-3 and TRBJ2-7; a weak D match, TRBD2 (5 bases). The CDR3 covers 16 residues. Deletions cut 5 bases from V and 5 bases from J, with 22 bases between. Germline V gives CDR1 SGHTA, CDR2 FQGTGA. CDR3 in amino acids: CASSPADGSRENEQYC. The CDR3 DNA is TGTGCCAGCAGCCCTGCGGACGGTTCGAGGGAGAACGAGCAGTACTGC.

This clonotype appeared many times. The genes are TRBV29-1 and TRBJ1-2; D remains ambiguous. Germline V gene sequence: CDR1 SQVTM, CDR2 ANQGSEA. The germline V and J ends were trimmed by 2 bases and 3 bases, with 10 bases remaining between them. This CDR3 has 13 residues. CDR3 sequence reads: CSVESGSDYGYTF. The CDR3 nucleotides read TGCAGCGTTGAATCCGGGTCTGACTATGGCTACACCTTC.

This clonotype occurred a few times. The V and J genes are TRBV2 and TRBJ1-6; D may be TRBD1 (6 bases). The germline V gene has CDR1 SNHLY and CDR2 FYNNEI. This CDR3 comprises 13 residues. The ends were cut back, 4 bases at V and 10 bases at J, with 11 bases in the middle. Here the CDR3 reads CASSAGVRSPLHF. DNA for the CDR3: TGTGCCAGCAGTGCAGGGGTTCGCTCACCCCTCCACTTT. Together with reference TRBV2 and TRBJ1-6, the CDR3 gives the full variable domain: EPEVTQTPSHQVTQMGQEVILRCVPISNHLYFYWYRQILGQKVEFLVSFYNNEISEKSEIFDDQFSVERPDGSNFTLKIRSTKLEDSAMYFCASSAGVRSPLHFGNGTRLTVT.

The sample holds a few counts of this clonotype. This chain connects TRBV2 to TRBJ1-1, with TRBD1 identical over 9 bases. With 5 bases clipped from V and 4 bases from J, the junction kept 8 bases outside the gene matches. Germline V gene sequence: CDR1 SNHLY, CDR2 FYNNEI. This CDR3 has 15 amino acids. The CDR3 is CASSSNRGLRTEAFF. DNA for the CDR3: TGTGCCAGCAGTTCGAACAGGGGGCTGCGCACTGAAGCTTTCTTT.